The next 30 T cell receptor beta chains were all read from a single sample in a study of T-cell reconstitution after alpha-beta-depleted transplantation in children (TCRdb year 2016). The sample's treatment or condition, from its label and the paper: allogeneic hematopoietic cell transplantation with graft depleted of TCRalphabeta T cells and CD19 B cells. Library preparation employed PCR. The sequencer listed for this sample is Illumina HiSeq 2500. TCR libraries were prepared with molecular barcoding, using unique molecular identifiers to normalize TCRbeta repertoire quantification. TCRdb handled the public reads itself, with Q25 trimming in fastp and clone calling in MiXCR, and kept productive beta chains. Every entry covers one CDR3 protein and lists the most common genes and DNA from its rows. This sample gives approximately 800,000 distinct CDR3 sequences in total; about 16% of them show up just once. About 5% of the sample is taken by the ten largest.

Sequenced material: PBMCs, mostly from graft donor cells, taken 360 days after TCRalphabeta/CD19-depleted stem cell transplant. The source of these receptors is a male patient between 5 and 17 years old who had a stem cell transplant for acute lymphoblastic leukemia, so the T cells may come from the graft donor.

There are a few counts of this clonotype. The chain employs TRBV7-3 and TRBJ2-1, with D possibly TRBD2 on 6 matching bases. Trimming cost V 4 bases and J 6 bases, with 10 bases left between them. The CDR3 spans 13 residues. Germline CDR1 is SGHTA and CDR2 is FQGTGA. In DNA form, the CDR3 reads TGTGCCAGCAGCTCGGGACTCCCCAATGAGCAGTTCTTC. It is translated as CASSSGLPNEQFF.

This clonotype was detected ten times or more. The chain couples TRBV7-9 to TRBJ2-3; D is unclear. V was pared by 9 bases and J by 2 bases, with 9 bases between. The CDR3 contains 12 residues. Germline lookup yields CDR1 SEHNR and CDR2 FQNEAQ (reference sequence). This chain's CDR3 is CARELITDTQYF. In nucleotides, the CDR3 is TGTGCCAGGGAGCTTATCACAGATACGCAGTATTTT. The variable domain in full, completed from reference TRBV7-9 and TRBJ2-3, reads DTGVSQNPRHKITKRGQNVTFRCDPISEHNRLYWYRQTLGQGPEFLTYFQNEAQLEKSRLLSDRFSAERPKGSFSTLEIQRTEQGDSAMYLCARELITDTQYFGPGTRLTVL.

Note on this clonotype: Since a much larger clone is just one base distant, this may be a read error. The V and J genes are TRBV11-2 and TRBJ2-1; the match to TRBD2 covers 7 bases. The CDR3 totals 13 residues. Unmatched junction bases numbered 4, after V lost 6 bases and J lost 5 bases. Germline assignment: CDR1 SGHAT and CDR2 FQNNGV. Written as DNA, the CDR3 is TGTGCCAGCAGAGCCGGGACTAACAATGAGCAGTTCTTC. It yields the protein CASRAGTNNEQFF.

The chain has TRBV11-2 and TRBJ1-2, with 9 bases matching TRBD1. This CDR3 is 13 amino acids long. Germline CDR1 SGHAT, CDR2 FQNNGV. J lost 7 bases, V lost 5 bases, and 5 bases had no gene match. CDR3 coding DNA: TGTGCCAGCAGCCGGACAGGGGATCTTGGCTACACCTTC. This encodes CASSRTGDLGYTF. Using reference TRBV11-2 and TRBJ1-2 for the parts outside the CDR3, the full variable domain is EAGVAQSPRYKIIEKRQSVAFWCNPISGHATLYWYQQILGQGPKLLIQFQNNGVVDDSQLPKDRFSAERLKGVDSTLKIQPAKLEDSAVYLCASSRTGDLGYTFGSGTRLTVV.

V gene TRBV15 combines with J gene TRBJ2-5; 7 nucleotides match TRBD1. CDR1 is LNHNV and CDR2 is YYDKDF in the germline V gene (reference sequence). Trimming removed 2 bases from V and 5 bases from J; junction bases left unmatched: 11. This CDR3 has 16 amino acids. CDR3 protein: CATSRTGQARGETQYF. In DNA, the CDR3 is TGTGCCACCAGCAGAACCGGACAGGCCAGGGGGGAGACCCAGTACTTC.

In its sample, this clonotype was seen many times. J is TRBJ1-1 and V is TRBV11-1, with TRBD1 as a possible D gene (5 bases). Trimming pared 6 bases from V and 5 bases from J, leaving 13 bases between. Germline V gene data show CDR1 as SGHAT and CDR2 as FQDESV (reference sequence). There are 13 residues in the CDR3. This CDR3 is CASRPTGVTEAFF. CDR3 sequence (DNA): TGTGCCAGCAGGCCGACGGGGGTGACTGAAGCTTTCTTT. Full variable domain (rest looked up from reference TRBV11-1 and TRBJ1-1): EAEVAQSPRYKITEKSQAVAFWCDPISGHATLYWYRQILGQGPELLVQFQDESVVDDSQLPKDRFSAERLKGVDSTLKIQPAELGDSAMYLCASRPTGVTEAFFGQGTRLTVV.

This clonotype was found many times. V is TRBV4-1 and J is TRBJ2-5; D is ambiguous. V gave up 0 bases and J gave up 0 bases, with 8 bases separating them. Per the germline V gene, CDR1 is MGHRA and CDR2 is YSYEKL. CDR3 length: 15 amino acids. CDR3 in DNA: TGCGCCAGCAGCCAAGATTTACTTTACCAAGAGACCCAGTACTTC. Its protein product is CASSQDLLYQETQYF.

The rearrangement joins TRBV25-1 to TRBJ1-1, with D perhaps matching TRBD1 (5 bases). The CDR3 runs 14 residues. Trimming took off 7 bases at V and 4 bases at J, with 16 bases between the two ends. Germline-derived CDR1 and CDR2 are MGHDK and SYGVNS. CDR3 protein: CASTPGRATTEAFF. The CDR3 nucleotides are TGTGCCAGCACCCCCGGCAGGGCGACCACTGAAGCTTTCTTT.

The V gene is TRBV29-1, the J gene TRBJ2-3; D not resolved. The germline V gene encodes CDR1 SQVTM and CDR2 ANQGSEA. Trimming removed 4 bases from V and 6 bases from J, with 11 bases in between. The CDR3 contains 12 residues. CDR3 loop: CSVVLVFDTQYF. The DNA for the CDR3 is TGCAGCGTTGTTTTAGTTTTTGATACGCAGTATTTT.

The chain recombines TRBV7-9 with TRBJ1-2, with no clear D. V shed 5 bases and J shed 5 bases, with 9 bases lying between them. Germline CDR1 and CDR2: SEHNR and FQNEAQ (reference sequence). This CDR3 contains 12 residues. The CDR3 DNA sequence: TGTGCCAGCAGCCGGTCATGGTATGGCTACACCTTC. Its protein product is CASSRSWYGYTF.

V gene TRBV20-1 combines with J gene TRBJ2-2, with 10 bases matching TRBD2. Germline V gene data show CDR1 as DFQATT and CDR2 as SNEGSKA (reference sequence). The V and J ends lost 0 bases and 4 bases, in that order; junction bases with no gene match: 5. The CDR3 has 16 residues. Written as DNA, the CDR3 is TGCAGTGCTAGAGAGGCTAGCGGGAGTATCACCGGGGAGCTGTTTTTT. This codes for CSAREASGSITGELFF.

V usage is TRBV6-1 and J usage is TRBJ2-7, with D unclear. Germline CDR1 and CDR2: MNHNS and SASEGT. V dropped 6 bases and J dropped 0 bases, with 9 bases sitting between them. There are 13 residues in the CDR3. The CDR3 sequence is CASSRRSSYEQYF. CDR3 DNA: TGTGCCAGCAGCCGAAGGAGCTCCTACGAGCAGTACTTC.

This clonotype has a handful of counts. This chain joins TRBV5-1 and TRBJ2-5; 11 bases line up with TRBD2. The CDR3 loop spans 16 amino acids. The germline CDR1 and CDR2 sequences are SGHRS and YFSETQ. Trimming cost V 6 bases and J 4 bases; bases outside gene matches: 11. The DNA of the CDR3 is TGCGCCAGCACCTGGACTAGCGGGCTTATGGGAGAGACCCAGTACTTC. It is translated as CASTWTSGLMGETQYF.

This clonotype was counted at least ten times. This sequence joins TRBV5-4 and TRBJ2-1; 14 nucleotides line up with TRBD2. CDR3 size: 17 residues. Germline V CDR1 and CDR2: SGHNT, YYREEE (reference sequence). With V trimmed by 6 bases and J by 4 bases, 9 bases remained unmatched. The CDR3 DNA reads TGTGCCAGCAACAGACTAGCGGGAGGGCCAGGGTACAATGAGCAGTTCTTC. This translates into CASNRLAGGPGYNEQFF.

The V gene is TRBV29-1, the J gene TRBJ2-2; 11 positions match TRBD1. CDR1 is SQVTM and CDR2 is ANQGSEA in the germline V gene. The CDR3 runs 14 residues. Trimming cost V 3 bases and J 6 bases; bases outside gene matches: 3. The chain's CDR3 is CSVEGQGVAGELFF. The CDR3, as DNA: TGCAGCGTTGAGGGACAGGGGGTGGCCGGGGAGCTGTTTTTT.

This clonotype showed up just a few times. Here the CDR3 reads CASRYGGWGDGTYEQYF. CDR3 nucleotides: TGTGCCAGCAGATATGGAGGGTGGGGAGACGGGACCTACGAGCAGTACTTC. The J gene is TRBJ2-7, the V gene TRBV5-5; the D gene is possibly TRBD2 (6 bases). V was shortened by 5 bases and J by 2 bases, with 23 bases between the two germline ends. The CDR3 loop spans 17 amino acids. Germline V lookup: CDR1 SGHKS, CDR2 YYEKEE (reference sequence).

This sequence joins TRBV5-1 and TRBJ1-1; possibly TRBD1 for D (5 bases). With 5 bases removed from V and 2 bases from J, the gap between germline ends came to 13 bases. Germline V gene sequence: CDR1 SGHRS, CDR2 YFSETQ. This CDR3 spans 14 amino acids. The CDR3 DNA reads TGCGCCAGCAGGGTTGTAGGGGCCAACACTGAAGCTTTCTTT. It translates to CASRVVGANTEAFF.

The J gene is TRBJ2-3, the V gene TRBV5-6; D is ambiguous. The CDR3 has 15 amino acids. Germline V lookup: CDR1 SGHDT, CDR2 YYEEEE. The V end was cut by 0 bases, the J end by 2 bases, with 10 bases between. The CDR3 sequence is CASSLGRLLTDTQYF. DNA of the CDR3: TGTGCCAGCAGCTTGGGGAGACTTCTCACAGATACGCAGTATTTT. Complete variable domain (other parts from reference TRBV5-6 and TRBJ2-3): DAGVTQSPTHLIKTRGQQVTLRCSPKSGHDTVSWYQQALGQGPQFIFQYYEEEERQRGNFPDRFSGHQFPNYSSELNVNALLLGDSALYLCASSLGRLLTDTQYFGPGTRLTVL.

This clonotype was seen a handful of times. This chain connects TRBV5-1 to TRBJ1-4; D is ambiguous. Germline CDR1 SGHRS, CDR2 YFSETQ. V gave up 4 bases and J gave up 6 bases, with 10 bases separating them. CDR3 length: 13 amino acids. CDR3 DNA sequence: TGCGCCAGCAGCGCAGGCGGGGATGAAAAACTGTTTTTT. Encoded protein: CASSAGGDEKLFF.

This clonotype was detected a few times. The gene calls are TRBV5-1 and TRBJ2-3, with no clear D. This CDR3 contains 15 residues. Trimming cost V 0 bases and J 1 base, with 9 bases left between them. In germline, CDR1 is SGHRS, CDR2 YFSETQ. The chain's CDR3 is CASSLANGRTDTQYF. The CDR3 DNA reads TGCGCCAGCAGCTTGGCCAACGGGCGCACAGATACGCAGTATTTT.

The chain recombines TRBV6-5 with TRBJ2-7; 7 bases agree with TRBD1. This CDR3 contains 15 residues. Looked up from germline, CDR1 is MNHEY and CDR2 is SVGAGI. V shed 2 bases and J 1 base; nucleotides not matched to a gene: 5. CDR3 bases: TGTGCCAGCAGTTACGGGGCAGGGGGATCCTACGAGCAGTACTTC. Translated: CASSYGAGGSYEQYF.

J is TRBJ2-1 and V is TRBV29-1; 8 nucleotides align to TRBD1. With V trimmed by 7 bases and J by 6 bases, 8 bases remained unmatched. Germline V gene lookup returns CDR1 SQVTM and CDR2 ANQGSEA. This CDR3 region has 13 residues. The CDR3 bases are TGCAGCGGAAGGCAGGGGGCGGTCAATGAGCAGTTCTTC. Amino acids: CSGRQGAVNEQFF.

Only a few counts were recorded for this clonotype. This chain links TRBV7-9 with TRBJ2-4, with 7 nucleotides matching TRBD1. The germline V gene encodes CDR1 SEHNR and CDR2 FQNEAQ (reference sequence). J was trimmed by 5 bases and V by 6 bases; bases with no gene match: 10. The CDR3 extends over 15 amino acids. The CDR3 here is CASSPVQGPQNIQYF. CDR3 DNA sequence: TGTGCCAGCAGTCCAGTACAGGGGCCCCAAAACATTCAGTACTTC.

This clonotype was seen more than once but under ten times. The CDR3: CASSWRTSGSGNEQFF. The CDR3 DNA is TGTGCCAGCAGCTGGAGGACTAGCGGGAGTGGCAATGAGCAGTTCTTC. The V and J genes are TRBV11-1 and TRBJ2-1; the match to TRBD2 covers 13 bases. With 4 bases clipped from V and 6 bases from J, the junction kept 6 bases outside the gene matches. The germline CDR1 and CDR2 sequences are SGHAT and FQDESV (reference sequence). This CDR3 has 16 residues.

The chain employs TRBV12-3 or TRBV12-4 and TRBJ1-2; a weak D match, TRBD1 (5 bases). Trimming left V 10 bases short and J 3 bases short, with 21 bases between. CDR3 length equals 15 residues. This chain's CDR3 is CATYNRGNRYYGYTF. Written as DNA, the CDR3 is TGTGCCACTTACAATCGGGGGAATCGGTACTATGGCTACACCTTC.

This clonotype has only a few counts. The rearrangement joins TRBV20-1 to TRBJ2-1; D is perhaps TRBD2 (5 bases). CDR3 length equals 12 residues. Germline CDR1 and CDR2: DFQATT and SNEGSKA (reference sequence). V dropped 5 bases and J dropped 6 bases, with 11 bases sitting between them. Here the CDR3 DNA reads TGCAGTGCTGGACGTACTAGCAATGAGCAGTTCTTC. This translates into CSAGRTSNEQFF.

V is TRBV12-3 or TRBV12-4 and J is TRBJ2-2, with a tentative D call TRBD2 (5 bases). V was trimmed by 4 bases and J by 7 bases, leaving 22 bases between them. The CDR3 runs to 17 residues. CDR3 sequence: CASSSPQTTSIDGELFF. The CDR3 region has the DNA TGTGCCAGCAGTTCGCCCCAGACTACTTCGATTGACGGGGAGCTGTTTTTT.

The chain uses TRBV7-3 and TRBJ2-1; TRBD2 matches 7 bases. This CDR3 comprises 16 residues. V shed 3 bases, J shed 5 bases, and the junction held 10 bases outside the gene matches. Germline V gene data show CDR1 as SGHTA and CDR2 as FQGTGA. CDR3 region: CASSFYPAGTDNEQFF. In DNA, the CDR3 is TGTGCCAGCAGCTTCTATCCAGCGGGGACTGACAATGAGCAGTTCTTC.

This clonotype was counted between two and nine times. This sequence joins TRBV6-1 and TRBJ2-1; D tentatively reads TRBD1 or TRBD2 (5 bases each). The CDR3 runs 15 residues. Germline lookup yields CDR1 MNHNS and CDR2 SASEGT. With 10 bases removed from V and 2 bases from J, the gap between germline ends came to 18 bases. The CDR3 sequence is CATSRGVYTYNEQFF. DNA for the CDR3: TGTGCCACCTCTCGAGGGGTCTACACCTACAATGAGCAGTTCTTC.

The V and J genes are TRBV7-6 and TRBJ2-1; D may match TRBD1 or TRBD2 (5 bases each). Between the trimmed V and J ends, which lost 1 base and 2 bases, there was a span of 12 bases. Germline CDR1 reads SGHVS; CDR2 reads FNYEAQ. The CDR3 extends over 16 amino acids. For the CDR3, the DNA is TGTGCCAGCAGCTTAGAAACGGGGCAAACCTACAATGAGCAGTTCTTC. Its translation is CASSLETGQTYNEQFF.